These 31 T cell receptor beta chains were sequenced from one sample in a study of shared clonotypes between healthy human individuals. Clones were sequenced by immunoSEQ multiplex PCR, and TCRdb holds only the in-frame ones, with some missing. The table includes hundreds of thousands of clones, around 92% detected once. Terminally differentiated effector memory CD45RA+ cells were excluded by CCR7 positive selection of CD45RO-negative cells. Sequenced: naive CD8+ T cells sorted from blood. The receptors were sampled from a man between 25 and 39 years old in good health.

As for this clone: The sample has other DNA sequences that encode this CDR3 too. CDR3: CASSMGRGYEQYF. DNA for the CDR3: TGTGCCAGTAGTATGGGGCGGGGGTACGAGCAGTACTTC. The genes are TRBV19 and TRBJ2-7, with 7 bases that match TRBD2. Trimming at V came to 3 bases and at J to 4 bases, leaving 3 bases not matched to a gene. CDR3 size: 13 residues. Germline V gene sequence: CDR1 LNHDA, CDR2 SQIVND (reference sequence). The complete variable domain, with remaining parts taken from reference TRBV19 and TRBJ2-7, reads DGGITQSPKYLFRKEGQNVTLSCEQNLNHDAMYWYRQDPGQGLRLIYYSQIVNDFQKGDIAEGYSVSREKKESFPLTVTSAQKNPTAFYLCASSMGRGYEQYFGPGTRLTVT.

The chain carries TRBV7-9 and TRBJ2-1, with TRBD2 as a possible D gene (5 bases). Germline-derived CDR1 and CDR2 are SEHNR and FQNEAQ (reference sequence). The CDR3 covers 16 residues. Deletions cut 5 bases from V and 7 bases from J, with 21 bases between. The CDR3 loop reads CASSGTRTGTWNEQFF. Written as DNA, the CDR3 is TGTGCCAGCAGCGGAACTAGAACGGGTACGTGGAATGAGCAGTTCTTC.

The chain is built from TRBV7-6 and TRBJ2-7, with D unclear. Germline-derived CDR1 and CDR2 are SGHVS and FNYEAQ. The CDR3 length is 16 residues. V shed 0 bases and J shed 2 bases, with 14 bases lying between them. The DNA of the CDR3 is TGTGCCAGCAGCTTAGCTGCGGATGCCTTTACCTACGAGCAGTACTTC. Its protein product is CASSLAADAFTYEQYF. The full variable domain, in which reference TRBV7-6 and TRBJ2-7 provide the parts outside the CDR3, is GAGVSQSPRYKVTKRGQDVALRCDPISGHVSLYWYRQALGQGPEFLTYFNYEAQQDKSGLPNDRFSAERPEGSISTLTIQRTEQRDSAMYRCASSLAADAFTYEQYFGPGTRLTVT.

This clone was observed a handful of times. CDR3 nucleotides: TGTGCCAGCAGCTTACTCGGGGTTGAGCAGTTCTTC. Encoded protein: CASSLLGVEQFF. This sequence joins TRBV27 and TRBJ2-1, with D perhaps TRBD2 (5 bases). The CDR3 spans 12 residues. V dropped 6 bases and J dropped 9 bases, with 12 bases sitting between them. CDR1 MNHEY and CDR2 SMNVEV come from the germline V gene (reference sequence).

The CDR3 DNA follows: TGTGCCACCAGCCGTACAGGTGCGGGACAAGCTAACTATGGCTACACCTTC. The encoded protein is CATSRTGAGQANYGYTF. V and J are TRBV15 and TRBJ1-2; maybe TRBD1 (6 bases). V was cut by 5 bases and J by 0 bases, with 19 bases left in between. Per germline, CDR1 LNHNV and CDR2 YYDKDF (reference sequence). This CDR3 is 17 amino acids long.

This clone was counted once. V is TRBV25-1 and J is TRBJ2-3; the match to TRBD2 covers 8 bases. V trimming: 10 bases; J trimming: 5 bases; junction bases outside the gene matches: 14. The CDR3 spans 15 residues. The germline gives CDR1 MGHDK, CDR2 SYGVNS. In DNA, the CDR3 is TGTGCCACTCATGATAGCGGGAACGCGGAAGATACGCAGTATTTT. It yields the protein CATHDSGNAEDTQYF.

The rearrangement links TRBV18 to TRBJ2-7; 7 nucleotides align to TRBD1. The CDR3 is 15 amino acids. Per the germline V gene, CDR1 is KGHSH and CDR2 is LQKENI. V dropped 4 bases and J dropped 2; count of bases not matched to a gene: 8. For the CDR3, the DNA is TGTGCCAGCTCACGCCCTCAGGGGGAAACCTACGAGCAGTACTTC. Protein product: CASSRPQGETYEQYF.

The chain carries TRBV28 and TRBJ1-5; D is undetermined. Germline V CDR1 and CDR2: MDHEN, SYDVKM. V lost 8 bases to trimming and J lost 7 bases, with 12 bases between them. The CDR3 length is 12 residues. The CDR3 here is CASSRGEQPQHF. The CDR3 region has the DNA TGTGCCAGCTCCCGAGGAGAGCAGCCCCAGCATTTT.

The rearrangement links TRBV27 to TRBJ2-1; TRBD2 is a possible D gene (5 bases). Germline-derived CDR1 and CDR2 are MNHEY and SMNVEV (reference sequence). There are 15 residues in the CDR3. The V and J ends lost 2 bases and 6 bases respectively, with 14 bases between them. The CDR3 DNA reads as TGTGCCAGCAGTTTAAGGGCAGAGGGTAGCAATGAGCAGTTCTTC. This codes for CASSLRAEGSNEQFF.

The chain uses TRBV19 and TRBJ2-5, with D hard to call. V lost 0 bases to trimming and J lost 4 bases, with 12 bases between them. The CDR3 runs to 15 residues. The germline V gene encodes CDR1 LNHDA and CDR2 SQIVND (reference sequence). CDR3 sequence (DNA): TGTGCCAGTAGTATAGATCTGGCTTTAATAGAGACCCAGTACTTC. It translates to CASSIDLALIETQYF.

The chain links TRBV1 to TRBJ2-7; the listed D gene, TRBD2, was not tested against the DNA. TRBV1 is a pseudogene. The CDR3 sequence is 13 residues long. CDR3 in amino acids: CTSSGTASYEQYF. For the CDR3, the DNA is TGCACCAGTAGCGGGACTGCCTCCTACGAGCAGTACTTC.

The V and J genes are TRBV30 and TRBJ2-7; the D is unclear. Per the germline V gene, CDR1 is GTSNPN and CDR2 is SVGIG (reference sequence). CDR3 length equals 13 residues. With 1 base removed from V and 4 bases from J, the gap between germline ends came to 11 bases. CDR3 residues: CAWSASWGYEQYF. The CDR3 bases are TGTGCCTGGAGTGCTTCATGGGGTTACGAGCAGTACTTC.

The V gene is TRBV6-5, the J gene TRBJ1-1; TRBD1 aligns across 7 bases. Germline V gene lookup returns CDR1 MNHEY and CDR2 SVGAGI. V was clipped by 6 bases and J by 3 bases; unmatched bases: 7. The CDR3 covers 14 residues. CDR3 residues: CASRATGFHTEAFF. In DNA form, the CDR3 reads TGTGCCAGCAGAGCGACAGGGTTCCACACTGAAGCTTTCTTT.

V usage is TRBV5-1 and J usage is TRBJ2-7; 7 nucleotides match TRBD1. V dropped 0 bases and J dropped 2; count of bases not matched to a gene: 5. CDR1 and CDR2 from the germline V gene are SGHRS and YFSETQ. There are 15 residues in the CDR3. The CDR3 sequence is CASSLAVQGTYEQYF. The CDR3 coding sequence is TGCGCCAGCAGCTTGGCAGTACAGGGGACCTACGAGCAGTACTTC. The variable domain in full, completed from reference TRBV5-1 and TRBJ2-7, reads KAGVTQTPRYLIKTRGQQVTLSCSPISGHRSVSWYQQTPGQGLQFLFEYFSETQRNKGNFPGRFSGRQFSNSRSEMNVSTLELGDSALYLCASSLAVQGTYEQYFGPGTRLTVT.

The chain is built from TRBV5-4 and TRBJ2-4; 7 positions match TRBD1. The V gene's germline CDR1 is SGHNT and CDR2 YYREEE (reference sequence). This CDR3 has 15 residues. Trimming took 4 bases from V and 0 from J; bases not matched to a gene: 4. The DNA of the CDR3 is TGTGCCAGCAGCGTGACAGGGCTAGCCAAAAACATTCAGTACTTC. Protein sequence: CASSVTGLAKNIQYF.

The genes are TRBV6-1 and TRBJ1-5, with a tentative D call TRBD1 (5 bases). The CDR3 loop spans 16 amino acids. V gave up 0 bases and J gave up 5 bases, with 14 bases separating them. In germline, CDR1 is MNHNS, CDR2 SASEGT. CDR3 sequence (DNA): TGTGCCAGCAGTGAAGCCCCGACTGGGGGATATCAGCCCCAGCATTTT. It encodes CASSEAPTGGYQPQHF.

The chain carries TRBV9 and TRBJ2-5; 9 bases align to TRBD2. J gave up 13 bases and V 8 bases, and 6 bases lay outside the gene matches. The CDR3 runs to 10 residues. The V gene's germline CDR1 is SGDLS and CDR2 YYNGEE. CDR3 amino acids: CARAGGLWYF. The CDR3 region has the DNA TGTGCCAGAGCGGGAGGCCTTTGGTACTTC.

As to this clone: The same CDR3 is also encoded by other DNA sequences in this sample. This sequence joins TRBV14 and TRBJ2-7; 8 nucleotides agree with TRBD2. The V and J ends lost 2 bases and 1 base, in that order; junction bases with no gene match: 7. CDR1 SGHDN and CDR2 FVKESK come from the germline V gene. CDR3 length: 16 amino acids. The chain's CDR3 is CASSQLLGTSSYEQYF. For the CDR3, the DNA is TGTGCCAGCAGCCAACTCCTCGGGACTAGTTCCTACGAGCAGTACTTC.

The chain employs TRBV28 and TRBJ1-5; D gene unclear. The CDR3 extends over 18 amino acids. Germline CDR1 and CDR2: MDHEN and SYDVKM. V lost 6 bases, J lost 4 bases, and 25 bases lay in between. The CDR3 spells CASRASQTREFSNQPQHF. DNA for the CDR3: TGTGCCAGCAGGGCAAGCCAGACGAGGGAGTTTTCGAATCAGCCCCAGCATTTT.

The CDR3 nucleotides read TGTGCCACCAGCAGAGATCGCAGGGGGCTATACAATGAGCAGTTCTTC. It translates to CATSRDRRGLYNEQFF. This sequence joins TRBV15 and TRBJ2-1; 8 bases map to TRBD1. This CDR3 spans 16 amino acids. Germline V lookup: CDR1 LNHNV, CDR2 YYDKDF (reference sequence). V trimming: 0 bases; J trimming: 4 bases; junction bases outside the gene matches: 5.

CDR3 sequence (DNA): TGTGCCAGCAGTTACTCCCAGACTACTTTCAATGAGCAGTTCTTC. This sequence encodes CASSYSQTTFNEQFF. The chain joins TRBV6-5 to TRBJ2-1; maybe TRBD2 (5 bases). Trimming stripped 0 bases from V and 6 bases from J, with 12 bases between. Germline V gives CDR1 MNHEY, CDR2 SVGAGI. The CDR3 loop spans 15 amino acids.

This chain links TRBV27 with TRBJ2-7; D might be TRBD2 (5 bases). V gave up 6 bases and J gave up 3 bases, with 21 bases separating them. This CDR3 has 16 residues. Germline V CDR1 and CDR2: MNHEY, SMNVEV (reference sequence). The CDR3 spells CASRPSGFLPNYEQYF. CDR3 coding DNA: TGTGCCAGCAGGCCCTCGGGATTTCTACCTAACTACGAGCAGTACTTC.

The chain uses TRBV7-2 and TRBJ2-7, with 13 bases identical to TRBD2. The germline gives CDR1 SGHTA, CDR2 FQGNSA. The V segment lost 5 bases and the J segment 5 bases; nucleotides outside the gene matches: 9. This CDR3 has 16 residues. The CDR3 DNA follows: TGTGCCAGCAGCCGTAAGACTAGCGGGAGGCAAGACGAGCAGTACTTC. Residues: CASSRKTSGRQDEQYF.

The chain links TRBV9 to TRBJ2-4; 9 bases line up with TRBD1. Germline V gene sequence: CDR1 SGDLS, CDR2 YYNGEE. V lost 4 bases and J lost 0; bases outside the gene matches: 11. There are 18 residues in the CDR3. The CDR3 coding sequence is TGTGCCAGCAGCCCCGGGACAGGGTCGCACGTAGCCAAAAACATTCAGTACTTC. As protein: CASSPGTGSHVAKNIQYF.

The CDR3 coding sequence is TGTGCCAGCAGCCCGGTTTCCCCGTTCGAGCAGTACTTC. This codes for CASSPVSPFEQYF. V gene TRBV5-6 combines with J gene TRBJ2-7; no reliable D call. CDR1 is SGHDT, CDR2 YYEEEE, per germline. V was shortened by 4 bases and J by 6 bases, with 14 bases between the two germline ends. The CDR3 spans 13 residues.

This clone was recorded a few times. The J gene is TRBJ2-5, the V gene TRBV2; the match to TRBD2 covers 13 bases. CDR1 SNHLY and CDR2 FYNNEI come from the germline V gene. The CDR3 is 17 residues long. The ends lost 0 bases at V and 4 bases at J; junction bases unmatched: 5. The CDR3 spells CASSEAVLAGGGETQYF. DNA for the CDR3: TGTGCCAGCAGTGAAGCCGTACTAGCGGGAGGGGGAGAGACCCAGTACTTC.

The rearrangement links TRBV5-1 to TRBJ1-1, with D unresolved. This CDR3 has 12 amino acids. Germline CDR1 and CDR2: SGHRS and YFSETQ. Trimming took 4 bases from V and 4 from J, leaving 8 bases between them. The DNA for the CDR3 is TGCGCCAGCAGCCCCCAAGGCACTGAAGCTTTCTTT. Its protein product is CASSPQGTEAFF.

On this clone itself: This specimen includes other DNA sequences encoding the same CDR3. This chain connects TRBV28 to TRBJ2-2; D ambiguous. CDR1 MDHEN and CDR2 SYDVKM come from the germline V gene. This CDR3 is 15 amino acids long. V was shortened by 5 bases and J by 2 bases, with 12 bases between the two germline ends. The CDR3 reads CASSPRTGNTGELFF. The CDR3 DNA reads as TGTGCCAGCAGTCCACGGACGGGTAACACCGGGGAGCTGTTTTTT.

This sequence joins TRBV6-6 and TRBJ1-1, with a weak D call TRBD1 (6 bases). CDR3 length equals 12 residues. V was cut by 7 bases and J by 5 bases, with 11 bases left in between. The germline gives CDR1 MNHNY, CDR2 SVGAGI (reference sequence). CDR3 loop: CASTGQGTEAFF. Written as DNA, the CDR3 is TGTGCCAGCACTGGGCAGGGGACTGAAGCTTTCTTT.

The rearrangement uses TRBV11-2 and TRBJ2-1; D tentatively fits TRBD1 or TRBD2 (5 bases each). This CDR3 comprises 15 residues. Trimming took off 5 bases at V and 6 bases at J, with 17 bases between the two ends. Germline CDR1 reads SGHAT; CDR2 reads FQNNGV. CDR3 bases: TGTGCCAGCAGCCACCGGGGCCTTGCACGCAATGAGCAGTTCTTC. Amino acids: CASSHRGLARNEQFF.

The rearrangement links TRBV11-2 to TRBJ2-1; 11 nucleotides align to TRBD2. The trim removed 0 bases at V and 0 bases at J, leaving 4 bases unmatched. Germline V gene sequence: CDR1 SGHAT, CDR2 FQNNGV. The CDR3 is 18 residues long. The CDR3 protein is CASSLDRLAGSSYNEQFF. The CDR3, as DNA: TGTGCCAGCAGCTTAGACCGACTAGCGGGAAGCTCCTACAATGAGCAGTTCTTC.